The entry that follows covers one TCR beta chain sequence. Just one base apart from a much larger clone, this may be a read error. This record comes from a study of glioma-infiltrating T cells. Germline lookup yields CDR1 SGHVS and CDR2 FQNEAQ. V lost 1 base and J lost 7; bases outside the gene matches: 12. The CDR3 has 17 residues. Amplification of TCR alpha and beta CDR3 regions from RNA used iRepertoire nested multiplex PCR. One-step reverse transcription and amplification started from about 100-400 ng of tissue mRNA or PBMC total RNA. TCRdb processed the multiplex PCR reads anew with MiXCR; each CDR3 protein has one entry. The repertoire holds 10,000 to 15,000 distinct CDR3 sequences, with 26% as singletons.

Specimen: glioma tissue, nonneoplastic brain tissue, or PBMCs (not recorded which). The chain uses TRBV7-8 and TRBJ2-5; 10 nucleotides match TRBD2. The receptor comes from a human donor with low-grade glioma or glioblastoma, undergoing nonglioma brain surgery, or in good health (not recorded which). CDR3 bases: TGTGCCAGCAGCTTAGAGCTAGCGGGAGTACGAGGAGGGACCCAGTACTTC. This codes for CASSLELAGVRGGTQYF.